Listed below are T cell receptor beta chains from one sample, sequenced in a study of blood T cell repertoires in COVID-19. Here immunoSEQ multiplex PCR was the method, and the copy in TCRdb shows in-frame clones only, minus some. The profile shows over 200,000 clones, around 86% of them singletons. The sequencing input was PBMCs or T cells enriched from blood (not recorded which). These receptors were obtained from a man between 18 and 29 years old who had recovered from COVID-19. Both conserved end residues are part of each CDR3. The order of the fields is V gene, J gene, D gene, clone size, CDR3 protein, CDR3 DNA. A D gene is named only where the DNA matches it firmly. The listing skips clone size in some rows; elsewhere it reads once, few, many or a size class.

v_gene: TRBV14; j_gene: TRBJ1-2; d_gene: .; abundance: .; CDR3aa: CASSPWVGVNYGYTF; CDR3nt: TGTGCCAGCAGCCCCTGGGTGGGAGTTAACTATGGCTACACCTTC
v_gene: TRBV18; j_gene: TRBJ1-2; d_gene: .; abundance: .; CDR3aa: CASSPPGGYGYTF; CDR3nt: TGTGCCAGCTCACCACCGGGGGGCTATGGCTACACCTTC
v_gene: TRBV7-9; j_gene: TRBJ1-1; d_gene: .; abundance: .; CDR3aa: CASSLALGQGMGAFF; CDR3nt: TGTGCCAGCAGCTTAGCGCTTGGGCAGGGGATGGGAGCTTTCTTT
v_gene: TRBV6-5; j_gene: TRBJ1-2; d_gene: .; abundance: few; CDR3aa: CAASVAAVGYGYTF; CDR3nt: TGTGCCGCGTCCGTGGCGGCCGTGGGCTATGGCTACACCTTC
v_gene: TRBV5-4; j_gene: TRBJ1-2; d_gene: .; abundance: .; CDR3aa: CASSLDPPPAGYTF; CDR3nt: TGTGCCAGCAGCCTAGACCCACCACCGGCTGGCTACACCTTC
v_gene: TRBV6-4; j_gene: TRBJ2-3; d_gene: TRBD1; abundance: .; CDR3aa: CASGDRGLSTDTQYF; CDR3nt: TGTGCCAGCGGGGACAGGGGGCTCAGCACAGATACGCAGTATTTT
v_gene: TRBV11-2; j_gene: TRBJ1-3; d_gene: .; abundance: .; CDR3aa: CASSLVGGSGHTIYF; CDR3nt: TGTGCCAGCAGCTTAGTGGGGGGATCGGGACACACCATATATTTT
v_gene: TRBV11-3; j_gene: TRBJ1-1; d_gene: .; abundance: .; CDR3aa: CASSLGTATEAFF; CDR3nt: TGTGCCAGCAGCTTAGGGACAGCCACTGAAGCTTTCTTT
v_gene: TRBV7-2; j_gene: TRBJ2-1; d_gene: .; abundance: .; CDR3aa: CASSLGQGNEQFF; CDR3nt: TGTGCCAGCAGCTTAGGGCAGGGGAATGAGCAGTTCTTC
v_gene: TRBV7-8; j_gene: TRBJ2-7; d_gene: TRBD2; abundance: .; CDR3aa: CASSSAPTSGPYEQYF; CDR3nt: TGTGCCAGCAGCTCGGCACCGACTAGCGGGCCCTACGAGCAGTACTTC
v_gene: TRBV20-1; j_gene: TRBJ1-4; d_gene: TRBD1; abundance: .; CDR3aa: CSASQGAANEKLFF; CDR3nt: TGCAGTGCAAGTCAGGGGGCGGCTAATGAAAAACTGTTTTTT
v_gene: TRBV19; j_gene: TRBJ1-1; d_gene: .; abundance: .; CDR3aa: CASNVDSNTEAFF; CDR3nt: TGTGCCAGTAACGTAGACTCGAACACTGAAGCTTTCTTT
v_gene: TRBV2; j_gene: TRBJ1-2; d_gene: .; abundance: once; CDR3aa: CASAQGGYTF; CDR3nt: TGTGCCAGCGCACAGGGTGGCTACACCTTC
v_gene: TRBV27; j_gene: TRBJ1-6; d_gene: TRBD1; abundance: .; CDR3aa: CASSSQTGTAYNSPLHF; CDR3nt: TGTGCCAGCAGTTCACAAACCGGGACAGCTTATAATTCACCCCTCCACTTT
v_gene: TRBV19; j_gene: TRBJ2-2; d_gene: .; abundance: .; CDR3aa: CASRGENTGELFF; CDR3nt: TGTGCCAGTAGGGGAGAGAACACCGGGGAGCTGTTTTTT
v_gene: TRBV6-5; j_gene: TRBJ2-1; d_gene: TRBD2; abundance: .; CDR3aa: CASQRLAAYNEQFF; CDR3nt: TGTGCCAGCCAGCGGCTAGCGGCCTACAATGAGCAGTTCTTC
v_gene: TRBV5-1; j_gene: TRBJ1-5; d_gene: .; abundance: once; CDR3aa: CASSLSADQPQHF; CDR3nt: TGCGCCAGCAGCTTGTCAGCGGATCAGCCCCAGCATTTT
v_gene: TRBV5-4; j_gene: TRBJ2-7; d_gene: TRBD2; abundance: .; CDR3aa: CASSLGGLAGVSPSYEQYF; CDR3nt: TGTGCCAGCAGCTTGGGGGGACTAGCGGGAGTTTCGCCCTCCTACGAGCAGTACTTC
v_gene: TRBV9; j_gene: TRBJ1-1; d_gene: .; abundance: .; CDR3aa: CASSVGAGETEAFF; CDR3nt: TGTGCCAGCAGCGTAGGGGCCGGGGAGACTGAAGCTTTCTTT
v_gene: TRBV5-5; j_gene: TRBJ2-5; d_gene: .; abundance: .; CDR3aa: CASSLGVAVGETQYF; CDR3nt: TGTGCCAGCAGCTTGGGAGTCGCGGTAGGAGAGACCCAGTACTTC
v_gene: TRBV27; j_gene: TRBJ2-5; d_gene: .; abundance: .; CDR3aa: CASGLKETQYF; CDR3nt: TGTGCCAGCGGCCTGAAAGAGACCCAGTACTTC
v_gene: TRBV6-1; j_gene: TRBJ1-2; d_gene: TRBD1; abundance: .; CDR3aa: CASSAQATGSDGYTF; CDR3nt: TGTGCCAGCAGTGCTCAAGCGACAGGGAGCGATGGCTACACCTTC
v_gene: TRBV2; j_gene: TRBJ1-1; d_gene: .; abundance: .; CDR3aa: CASKYAEAFF; CDR3nt: TGTGCCAGCAAATATGCTGAAGCTTTCTTT
v_gene: TRBV10-1; j_gene: TRBJ2-5; d_gene: .; abundance: .; CDR3aa: CASSDPSFGGAGQETQYF; CDR3nt: TGCGCCAGCAGTGACCCAAGCTTTGGGGGAGCGGGCCAAGAGACCCAGTACTTC
v_gene: TRBV6-5; j_gene: TRBJ1-2; d_gene: TRBD1; abundance: few; CDR3aa: CASSYSGTDYGYTF; CDR3nt: TGTGCCAGCAGTTACTCGGGGACAGACTATGGCTACACCTTC
v_gene: TRBV5-1; j_gene: TRBJ2-3; d_gene: TRBD2; abundance: once; CDR3aa: CASSPGLVSSADTQYF; CDR3nt: TGCGCCAGCAGCCCAGGACTAGTATCTTCGGCAGATACGCAGTATTTT
v_gene: TRBV2; j_gene: TRBJ1-2; d_gene: .; abundance: once; CDR3aa: CASSEAGAPTNYGYTF; CDR3nt: TGTGCCAGCAGTGAAGCGGGCGCACCGACTAACTATGGCTACACCTTC
v_gene: TRBV5-1; j_gene: TRBJ1-1; d_gene: .; abundance: once; CDR3aa: CASSVQGAKAFF; CDR3nt: TGCGCCAGCAGCGTCCAGGGCGCTAAAGCTTTCTTT
v_gene: TRBV27; j_gene: TRBJ2-2; d_gene: TRBD2; abundance: .; CDR3aa: CASSSPGREGNTGELFF; CDR3nt: TGTGCCAGCAGTTCTCCGGGGAGGGAAGGGAACACCGGGGAGCTGTTTTTT